This T cell receptor beta chain was identified during a study of esophageal squamous cell carcinoma under preoperative chemotherapy. There are many counts of this clonotype. TCRdb analysed the PCR reads with MiXCR anew, one entry per CDR3 protein. The sample yields 15,000 to 20,000 distinct CDR3 sequences, 35% to 55% seen once. Time point: after preoperative PTX-NDP chemotherapy. The clonotype originates from a human donor with esophageal squamous cell carcinoma. The donor label of this sample is uncertain. Sampling was conducted from a patient given preoperative chemotherapy.

The CDR3 region is CASSYRVGTGATTSYEKLFF. Written as DNA, the CDR3 is TGTGCCAGCAGTTACCGGGTTGGGACAGGGGCCACGACGTCCTATGAAAAACTGTTTTTT. The genes are TRBV6-5 and TRBJ1-4, with 10 bases identical to TRBD1. Germline CDR1 MNHEY, CDR2 SVGAGI. This CDR3 contains 20 residues. With V trimmed by 2 bases and J by 6 bases, 18 bases remained unmatched.